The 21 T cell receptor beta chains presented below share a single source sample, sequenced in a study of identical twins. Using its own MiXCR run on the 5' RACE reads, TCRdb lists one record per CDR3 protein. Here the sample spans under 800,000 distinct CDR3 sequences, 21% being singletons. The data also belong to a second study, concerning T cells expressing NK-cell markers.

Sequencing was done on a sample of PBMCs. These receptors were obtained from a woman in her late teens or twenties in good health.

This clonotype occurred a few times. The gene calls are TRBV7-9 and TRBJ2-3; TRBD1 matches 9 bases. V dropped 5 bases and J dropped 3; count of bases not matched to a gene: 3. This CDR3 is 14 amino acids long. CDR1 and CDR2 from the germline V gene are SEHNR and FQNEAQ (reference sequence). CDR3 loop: CASSRGQGTDTQYF. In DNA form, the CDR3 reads TGTGCCAGCAGCCGAGGACAGGGGACAGATACGCAGTATTTT.

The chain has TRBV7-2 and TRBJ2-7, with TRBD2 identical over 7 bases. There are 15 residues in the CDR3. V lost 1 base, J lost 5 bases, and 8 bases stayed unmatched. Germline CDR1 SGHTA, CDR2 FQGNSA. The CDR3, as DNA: TGTGCCAGCAGCTTAGTTGGCGGGAGTCCCCACGAGCAGTACTTC. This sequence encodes CASSLVGGSPHEQYF.

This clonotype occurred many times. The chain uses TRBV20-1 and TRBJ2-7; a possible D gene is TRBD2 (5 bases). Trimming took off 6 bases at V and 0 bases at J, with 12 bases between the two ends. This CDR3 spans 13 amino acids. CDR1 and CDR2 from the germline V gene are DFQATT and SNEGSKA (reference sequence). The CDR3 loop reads CSAWRRVSYEQYF. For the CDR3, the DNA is TGCAGTGCGTGGAGGCGGGTCTCCTACGAGCAGTACTTC.

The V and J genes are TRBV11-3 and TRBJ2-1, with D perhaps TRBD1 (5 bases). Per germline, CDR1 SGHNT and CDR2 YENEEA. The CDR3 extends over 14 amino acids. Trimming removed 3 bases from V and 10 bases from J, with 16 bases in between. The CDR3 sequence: CASSLAFTGSEQFF. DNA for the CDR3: TGTGCCAGCAGCTTGGCCTTTACAGGATCCGAGCAGTTCTTC.

The CDR3 reads CASSSRTGWDSGEQFF. DNA of the CDR3: TGTGCCAGCAGCTCGAGGACAGGGTGGGATTCTGGTGAGCAGTTCTTC. The V and J genes are TRBV5-6 and TRBJ2-1; 8 positions match TRBD1. The CDR3 is 16 residues long. Germline loops: CDR1 SGHDT, CDR2 YYEEEE. V gave up 3 bases and J gave up 9 bases; unmatched junction bases: 14.

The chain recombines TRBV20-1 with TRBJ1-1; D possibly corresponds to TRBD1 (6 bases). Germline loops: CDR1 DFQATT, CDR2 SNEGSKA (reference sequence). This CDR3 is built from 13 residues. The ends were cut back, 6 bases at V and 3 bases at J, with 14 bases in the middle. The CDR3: CSAQDTGHTEAFF. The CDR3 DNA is TGCAGTGCACAAGATACAGGGCACACTGAAGCTTTCTTT.

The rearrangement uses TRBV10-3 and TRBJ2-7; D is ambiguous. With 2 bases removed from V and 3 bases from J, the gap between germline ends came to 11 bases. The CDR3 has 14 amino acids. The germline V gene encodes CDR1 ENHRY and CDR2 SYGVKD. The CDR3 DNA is TGTGCCATCAGTGAGCCCCGTCCGGACTACGAGCAGTACTTC. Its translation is CAISEPRPDYEQYF.

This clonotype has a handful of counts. This CDR3 is CSAQRETDTQYF. In DNA form, the CDR3 reads TGCAGTGCTCAGCGGGAGACGGATACGCAGTATTTT. This chain joins TRBV20-1 and TRBJ2-3; TRBD2 matches at 8 bases. The CDR3 runs to 12 residues. V shed 5 bases and J 6 bases; nucleotides not matched to a gene: 4. Germline CDR1 reads DFQATT; CDR2 reads SNEGSKA (reference sequence).

In nucleotides, the CDR3 is TGTGCCACCGAAACAGGACAATCGGGAGAGCAGTTCTTC. It is translated as CATETGQSGEQFF. The chain has TRBV24-1 and TRBJ2-1; D is perhaps TRBD1 or TRBD2 (5 bases each). The CDR3 totals 13 residues. V gave up 9 bases and J gave up 10 bases, with 18 bases separating them. Germline assignment: CDR1 KGHDR and CDR2 SFDVKD.

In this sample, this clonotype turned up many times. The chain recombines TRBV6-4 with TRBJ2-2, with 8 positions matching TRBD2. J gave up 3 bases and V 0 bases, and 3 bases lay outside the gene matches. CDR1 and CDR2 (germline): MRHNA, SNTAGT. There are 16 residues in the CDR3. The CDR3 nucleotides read TGTGCCAGCAGTGACTCTGCGGGGGGCGACACCGGGGAGCTGTTTTTT. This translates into CASSDSAGGDTGELFF.

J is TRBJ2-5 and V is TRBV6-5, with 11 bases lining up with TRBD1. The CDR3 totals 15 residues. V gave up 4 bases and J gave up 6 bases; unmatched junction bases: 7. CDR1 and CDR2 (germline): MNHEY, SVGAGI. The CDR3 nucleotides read TGTGCCAGCAGTTCCCGGACAGGGGGCGCCCAGACCCAGTACTTC. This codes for CASSSRTGGAQTQYF.

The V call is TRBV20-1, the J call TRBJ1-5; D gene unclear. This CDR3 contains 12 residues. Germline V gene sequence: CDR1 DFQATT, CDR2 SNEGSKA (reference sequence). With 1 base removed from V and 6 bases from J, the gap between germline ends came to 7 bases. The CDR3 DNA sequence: TGCAGTGCTAGAGGGGTGAGTCAGCCCCAGCATTTT. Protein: CSARGVSQPQHF.

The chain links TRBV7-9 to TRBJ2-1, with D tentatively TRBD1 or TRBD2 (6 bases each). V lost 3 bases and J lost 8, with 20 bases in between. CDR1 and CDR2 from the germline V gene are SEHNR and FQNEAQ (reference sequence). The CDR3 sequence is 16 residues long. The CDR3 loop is CASSLFGGLSGDEQFF. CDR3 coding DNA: TGTGCCAGCAGCTTGTTTGGGGGGCTCTCAGGCGATGAGCAGTTCTTC.

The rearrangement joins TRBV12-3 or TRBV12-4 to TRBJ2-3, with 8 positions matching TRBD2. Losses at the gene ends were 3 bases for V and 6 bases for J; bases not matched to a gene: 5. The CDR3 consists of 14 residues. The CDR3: CASSFLAGMDTQYF. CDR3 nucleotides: TGTGCCAGCAGTTTCTTAGCGGGGATGGATACGCAGTATTTT.

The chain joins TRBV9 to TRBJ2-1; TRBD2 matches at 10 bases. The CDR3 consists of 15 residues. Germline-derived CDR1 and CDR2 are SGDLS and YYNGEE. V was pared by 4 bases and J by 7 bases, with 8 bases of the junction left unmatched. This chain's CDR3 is CASSLTSGDGNEQFF. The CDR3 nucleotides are TGTGCCAGCAGCCTTACTAGCGGGGACGGTAATGAGCAGTTCTTC.

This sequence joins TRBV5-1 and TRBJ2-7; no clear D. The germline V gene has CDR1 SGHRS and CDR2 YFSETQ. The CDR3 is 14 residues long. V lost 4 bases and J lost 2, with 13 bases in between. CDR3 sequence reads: CASSGKVTPYEQYF. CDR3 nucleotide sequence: TGCGCCAGCAGCGGAAAGGTAACCCCCTACGAGCAGTACTTC.

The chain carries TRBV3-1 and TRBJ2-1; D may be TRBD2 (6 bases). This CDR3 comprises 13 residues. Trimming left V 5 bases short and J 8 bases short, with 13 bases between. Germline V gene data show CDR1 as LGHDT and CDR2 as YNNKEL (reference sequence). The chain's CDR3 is CASSNTRGDEQFF. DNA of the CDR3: TGTGCCAGCAGCAATACCCGCGGGGATGAGCAGTTCTTC.

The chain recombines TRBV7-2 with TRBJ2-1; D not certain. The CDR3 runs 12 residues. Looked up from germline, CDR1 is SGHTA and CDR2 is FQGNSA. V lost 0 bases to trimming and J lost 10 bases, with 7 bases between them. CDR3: CASSLAPLEQFF. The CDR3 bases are TGTGCCAGCAGCTTAGCGCCACTAGAGCAGTTCTTC.

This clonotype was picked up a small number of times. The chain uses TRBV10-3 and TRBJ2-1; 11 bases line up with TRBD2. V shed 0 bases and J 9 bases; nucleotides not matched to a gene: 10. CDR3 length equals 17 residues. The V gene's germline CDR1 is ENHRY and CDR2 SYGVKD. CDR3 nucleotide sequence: TGTGCCATCAGTGAGTCGCCTAGCGGGAGGCCAAATGGTGAGCAGTTCTTC. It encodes CAISESPSGRPNGEQFF.

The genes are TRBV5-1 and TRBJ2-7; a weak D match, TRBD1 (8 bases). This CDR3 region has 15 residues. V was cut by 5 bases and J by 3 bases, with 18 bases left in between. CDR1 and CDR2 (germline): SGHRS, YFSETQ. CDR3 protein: CASRGGTGAYYEQYF. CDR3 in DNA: TGCGCCAGCAGGGGAGGGACAGGCGCCTACTACGAGCAGTACTTC.

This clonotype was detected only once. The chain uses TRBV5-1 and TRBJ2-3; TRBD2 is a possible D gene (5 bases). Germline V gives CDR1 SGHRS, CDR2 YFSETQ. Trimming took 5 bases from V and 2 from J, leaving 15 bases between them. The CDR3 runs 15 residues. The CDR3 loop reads CASSLRPGFTDTQYF. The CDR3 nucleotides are TGCGCCAGCAGTTTGAGACCGGGGTTCACAGATACGCAGTATTTT. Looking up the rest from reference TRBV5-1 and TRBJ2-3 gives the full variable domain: KAGVTQTPRYLIKTRGQQVTLSCSPISGHRSVSWYQQTPGQGLQFLFEYFSETQRNKGNFPGRFSGRQFSNSRSEMNVSTLELGDSALYLCASSLRPGFTDTQYFGPGTRLTVL.